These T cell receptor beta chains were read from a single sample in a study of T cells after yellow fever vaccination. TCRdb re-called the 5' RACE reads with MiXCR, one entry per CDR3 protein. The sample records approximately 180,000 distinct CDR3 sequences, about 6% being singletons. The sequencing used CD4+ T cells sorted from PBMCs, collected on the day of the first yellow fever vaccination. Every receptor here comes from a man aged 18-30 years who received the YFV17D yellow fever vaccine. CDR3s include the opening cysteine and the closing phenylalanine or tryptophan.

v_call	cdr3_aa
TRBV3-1	CASSQEGTDTQYF
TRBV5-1	CASSLPRAPYEQYF
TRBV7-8	CASSLVRLATPDTQYF
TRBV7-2	CASSFDRGNYGYTF
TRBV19	CASSAGQGAGYNEQFF
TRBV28	CASSPRRAMYYGYTF
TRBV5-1	CASSLLFRQMSQETQYF
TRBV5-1	CASSSSPGGDSDTQYF
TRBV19	CASSLRDYQETQYF
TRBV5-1	CASSLDGPYGYTF
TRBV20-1	CSARDQERADEQYF
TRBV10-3	CAISEYYSNQPQHF
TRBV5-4	CASSSTGQGMETQYF
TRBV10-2	CASRATMGNSPLHF
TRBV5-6	CASSRQRTGGSYGYTF
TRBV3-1	CASSQAAQVYEQYF
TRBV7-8	CASSLWDGGGRRVGETQYF
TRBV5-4	CASSLAGESTDTQYF
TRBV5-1	CASSLASSGGADTQYF
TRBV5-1	CASSLPPETQYF
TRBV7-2	CASSLEGSLSEKLFF
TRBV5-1	CASSIGTGNTEAFF
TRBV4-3	CASSQQGQGETQYF
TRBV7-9	CASIQKNTEAFF
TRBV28	CASSHQRGSTDTQYF
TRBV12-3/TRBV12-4	CASTLQRERRNEQFF
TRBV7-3	CASSQQTSTDTQYF
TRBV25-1	CASSESLAGVTDTQYF
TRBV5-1	CASSLQGPLRSYEQYF
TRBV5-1	CASSPFGAYEQYF
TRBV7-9	CASSLLASWYNEQFF
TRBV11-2	CASSLQQSSYEQYF
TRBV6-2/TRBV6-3	CASSNGQGMSPLHF